This T cell receptor (beta chain) originates from a study of blood T cell repertoires in COVID-19. Study-level information: Researchers got acute and convalescent COVID-19 samples from the United States, Italy and Spain.

Assay used: immunoSEQ multiplex PCR; TCRdb lists only in-frame clones, some missing. Among just over 300,000 clones listed, around 84% were seen once. Input material: PBMCs or T cells enriched from blood (not recorded which). This sequence was found in a man aged 25 to 40 who had recovered from COVID-19.

The CDR3 here is CASSGTRGFGTNEKLFF. Here the CDR3 DNA reads TGCGCCAGCTCCGGGACAAGGGGGTTCGGGACTAATGAAAAACTGTTTTTT. The rearrangement links TRBV5-1 to TRBJ1-4; D perhaps matches TRBD1 (6 bases). CDR3 length: 17 residues. Germline V CDR1 and CDR2: SGHRS, YFSETQ. The V end was cut by 7 bases, the J end by 2 bases, with 21 bases between. Complete variable domain (other parts from reference TRBV5-1 and TRBJ1-4): KAGVTQTPRYLIKTRGQQVTLSCSPISGHRSVSWYQQTPGQGLQFLFEYFSETQRNKGNFPGRFSGRQFSNSRSEMNVSTLELGDSALYLCASSGTRGFGTNEKLFFGSGTQLSVL.